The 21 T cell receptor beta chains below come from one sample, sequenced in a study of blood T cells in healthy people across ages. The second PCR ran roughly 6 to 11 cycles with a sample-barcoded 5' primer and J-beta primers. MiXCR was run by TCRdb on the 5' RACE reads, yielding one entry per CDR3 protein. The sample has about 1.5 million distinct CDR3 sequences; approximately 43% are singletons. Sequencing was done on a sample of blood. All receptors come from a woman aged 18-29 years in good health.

This CDR3 reads CSARDGGTYNEQFF. The CDR3 nucleotides read TGCAGTGCTAGAGATGGCGGGACCTACAATGAGCAGTTCTTC. This chain joins TRBV20-1 and TRBJ2-1; D might be TRBD2 (6 bases). The V end lost 0 bases, the J end lost 2 bases, and 8 bases lay between the germline ends. Germline lookup yields CDR1 DFQATT and CDR2 SNEGSKA (reference sequence). This CDR3 has 14 amino acids.

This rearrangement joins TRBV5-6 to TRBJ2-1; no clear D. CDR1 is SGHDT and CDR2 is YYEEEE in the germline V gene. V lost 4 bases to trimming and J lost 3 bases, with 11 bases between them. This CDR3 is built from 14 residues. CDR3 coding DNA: TGTGCCAGCAGCGTGGGTCTGGGCTACAATGAGCAGTTCTTC. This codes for CASSVGLGYNEQFF.

The CDR3 protein is CASSQEFWGLQPQHF. As DNA, the CDR3 is TGTGCCAGCAGCCAAGAGTTTTGGGGGCTTCAGCCCCAGCATTTT. This rearrangement joins TRBV4-2 to TRBJ1-5; D is perhaps TRBD1 (6 bases). This CDR3 is built from 15 residues. Trimming left V 0 bases short and J 6 bases short, with 12 bases between. From germline, CDR1 is LGHNA and CDR2 YNFKEQ.

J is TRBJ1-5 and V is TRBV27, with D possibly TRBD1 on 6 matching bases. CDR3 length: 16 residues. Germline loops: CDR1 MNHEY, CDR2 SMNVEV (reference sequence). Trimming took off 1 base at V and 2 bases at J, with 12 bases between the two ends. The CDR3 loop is CASSLYLRGGNQPQHF. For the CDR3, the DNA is TGTGCCAGCAGTTTATATCTCAGGGGAGGCAATCAGCCCCAGCATTTT.

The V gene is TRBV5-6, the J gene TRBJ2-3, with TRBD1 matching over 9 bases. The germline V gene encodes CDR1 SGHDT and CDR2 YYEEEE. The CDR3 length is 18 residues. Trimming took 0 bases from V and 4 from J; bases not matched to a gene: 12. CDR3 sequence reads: CASSLDRGLWFSADTQYF. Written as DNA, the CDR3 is TGTGCCAGCAGCTTGGACAGGGGGCTTTGGTTTTCGGCAGATACGCAGTATTTT.

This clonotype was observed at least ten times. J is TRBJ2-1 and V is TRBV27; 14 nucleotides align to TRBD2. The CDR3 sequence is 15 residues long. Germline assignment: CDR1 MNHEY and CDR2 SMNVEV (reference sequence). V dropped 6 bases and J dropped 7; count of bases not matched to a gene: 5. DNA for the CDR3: TGTGCCAGCAGCTCTGGGACTAGCGGGGGAAATGAGCAGTTCTTC. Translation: CASSSGTSGGNEQFF.

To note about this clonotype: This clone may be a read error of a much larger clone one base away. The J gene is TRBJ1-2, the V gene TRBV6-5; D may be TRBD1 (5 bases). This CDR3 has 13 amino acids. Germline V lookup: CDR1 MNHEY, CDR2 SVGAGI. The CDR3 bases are TGTGCCAGCAGCAGAGGGGCAAACTATGGCTGCACCTTC. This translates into CASSRGANYGCTF.

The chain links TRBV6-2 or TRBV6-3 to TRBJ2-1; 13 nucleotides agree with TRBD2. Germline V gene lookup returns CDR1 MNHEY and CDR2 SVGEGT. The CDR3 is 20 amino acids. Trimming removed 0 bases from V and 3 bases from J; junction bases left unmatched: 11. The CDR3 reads CASSYSRGGLAGAGYNEQFF. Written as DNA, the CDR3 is TGTGCCAGCAGTTACTCGAGGGGTGGACTAGCGGGAGCCGGCTACAATGAGCAGTTCTTC.

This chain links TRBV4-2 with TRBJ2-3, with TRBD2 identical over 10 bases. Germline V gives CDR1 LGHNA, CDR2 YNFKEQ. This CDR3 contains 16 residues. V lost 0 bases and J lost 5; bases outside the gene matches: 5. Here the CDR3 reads CASSQDLASGRDTQYF. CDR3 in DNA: TGTGCCAGCAGCCAAGATCTTGCTAGCGGGAGAGATACGCAGTATTTT.

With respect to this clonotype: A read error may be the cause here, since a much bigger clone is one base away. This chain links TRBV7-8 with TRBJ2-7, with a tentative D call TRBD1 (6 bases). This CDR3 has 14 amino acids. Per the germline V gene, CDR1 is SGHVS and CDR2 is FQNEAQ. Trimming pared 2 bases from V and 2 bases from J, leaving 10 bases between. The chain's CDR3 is CASSLRTEPYEQYF. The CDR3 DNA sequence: TGTGCCAGCAGCTTACGGACAGAACCCTACGAGCAGTACTTC.

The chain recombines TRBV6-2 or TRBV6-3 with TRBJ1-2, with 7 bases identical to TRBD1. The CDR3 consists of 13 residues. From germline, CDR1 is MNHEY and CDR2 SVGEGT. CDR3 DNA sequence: TGTGCAAGAAGTCCCCGGGACAGTCATGGCTACACCTTC. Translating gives CARSPRDSHGYTF.

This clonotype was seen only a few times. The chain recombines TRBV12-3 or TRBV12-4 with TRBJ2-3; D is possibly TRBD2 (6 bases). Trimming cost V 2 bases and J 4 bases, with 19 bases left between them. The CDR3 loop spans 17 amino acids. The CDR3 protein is CASSLPRLVFDSDTQYF. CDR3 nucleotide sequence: TGTGCCAGCAGTTTACCCCGACTAGTTTTTGATTCAGATACGCAGTATTTT.

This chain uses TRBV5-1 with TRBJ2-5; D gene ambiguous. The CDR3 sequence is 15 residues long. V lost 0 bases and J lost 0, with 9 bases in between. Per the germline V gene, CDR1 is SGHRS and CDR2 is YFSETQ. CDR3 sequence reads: CASSLATADQETQYF. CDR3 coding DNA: TGCGCCAGCAGCTTGGCTACTGCAGACCAAGAGACCCAGTACTTC.

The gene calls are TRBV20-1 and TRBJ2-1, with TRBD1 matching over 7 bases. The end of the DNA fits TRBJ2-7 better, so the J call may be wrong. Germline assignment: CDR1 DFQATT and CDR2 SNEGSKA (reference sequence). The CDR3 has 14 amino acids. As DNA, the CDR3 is TGCAGTGCTAGAGATTACCAGGGGGACAATGAGCAGTACTTC. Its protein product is CSARDYQGDNEQYF.

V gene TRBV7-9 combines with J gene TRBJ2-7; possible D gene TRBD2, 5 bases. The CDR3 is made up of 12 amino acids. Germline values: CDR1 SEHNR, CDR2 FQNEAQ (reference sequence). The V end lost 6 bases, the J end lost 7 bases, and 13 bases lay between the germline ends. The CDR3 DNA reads TGTGCCAGCAGATCCGGATCGGGGGAGCAGTACTTC. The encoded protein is CASRSGSGEQYF.

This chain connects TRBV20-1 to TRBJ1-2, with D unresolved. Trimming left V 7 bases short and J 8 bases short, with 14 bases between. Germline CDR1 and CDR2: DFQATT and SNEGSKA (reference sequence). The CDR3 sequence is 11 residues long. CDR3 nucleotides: TGCAGTGTGGACCGGGAGGGAGGCTACACCTTC. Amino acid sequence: CSVDREGGYTF.

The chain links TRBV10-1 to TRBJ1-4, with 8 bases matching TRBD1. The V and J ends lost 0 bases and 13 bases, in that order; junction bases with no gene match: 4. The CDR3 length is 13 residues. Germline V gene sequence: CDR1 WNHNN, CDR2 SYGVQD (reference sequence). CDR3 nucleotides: TGCGCCAGCAGTGAGTCTCCGACAGGGGTACTGTTTTTT. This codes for CASSESPTGVLFF.

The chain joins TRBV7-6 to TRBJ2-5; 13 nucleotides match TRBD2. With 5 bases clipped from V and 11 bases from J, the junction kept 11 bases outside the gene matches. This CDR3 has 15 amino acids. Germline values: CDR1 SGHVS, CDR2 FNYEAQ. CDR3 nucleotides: TGTGCCAGCAGCCCCGCCGGGACTAGCGGGAAGGTACAGTACTTC. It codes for CASSPAGTSGKVQYF.

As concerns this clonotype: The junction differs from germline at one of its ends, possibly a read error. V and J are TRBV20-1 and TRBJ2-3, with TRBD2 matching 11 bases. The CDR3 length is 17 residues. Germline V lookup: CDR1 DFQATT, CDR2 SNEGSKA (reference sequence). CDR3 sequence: CSARRPELAGGTDTRYF. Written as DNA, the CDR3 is TGCAGTGCTAGAAGGCCCGAGCTAGCGGGGGGCACAGATACGCGGTATTTT.

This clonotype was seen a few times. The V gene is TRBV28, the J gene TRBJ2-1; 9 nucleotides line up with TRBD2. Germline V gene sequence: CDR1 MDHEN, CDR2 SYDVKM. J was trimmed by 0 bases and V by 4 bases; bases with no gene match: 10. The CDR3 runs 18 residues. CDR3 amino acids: CASSYITSGSSSYNEQFF. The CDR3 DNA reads TGTGCCAGCAGTTACATTACTAGCGGGTCAAGCTCCTACAATGAGCAGTTCTTC.

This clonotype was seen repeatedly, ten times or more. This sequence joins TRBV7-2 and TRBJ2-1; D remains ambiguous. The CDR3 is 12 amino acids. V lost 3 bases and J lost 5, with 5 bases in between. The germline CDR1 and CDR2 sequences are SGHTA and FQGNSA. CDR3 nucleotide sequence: TGTGCCAGCAGCTTGTTGGACAATGAGCAGTTCTTC. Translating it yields CASSLLDNEQFF.